Described below is a single TCR beta chain sequence and its context. This sample is drawn from a study of T-cell memory formation after mild COVID-19. cDNA libraries for TCR alpha and TCR beta, carrying sample barcodes and UMIs, came from 5'RACE with constant-segment primers. TCRdb itself ran the 5' RACE reads through MiXCR, one entry per CDR3 protein. The profile shows hundreds of thousands of distinct CDR3 sequences, roughly 18% of them singletons. This CDR3 comprises 15 residues. Germline CDR1 is SGHDT and CDR2 is YYEEEE. The germline V and J ends were trimmed by 0 bases and 6 bases, with 14 bases remaining between them.

This clonotype was obtained from an adult woman who had mild COVID-19 (a few samples of this study predate the infection). Cell type and time point are not known. The sequenced sample consisted of PBMCs or a T cell subset sorted from them (not recorded which). The genes are TRBV5-6 and TRBJ2-3, with unresolved D. The CDR3 sequence is CASSLAGLLGDTQYF. CDR3 nucleotide sequence: TGTGCCAGCAGCTTGGCCGGCCTCCTGGGGGATACGCAGTATTTT.